The 10 T cell receptor beta chains reported below all come from one sample, sequenced in a study of blood T cell repertoires in COVID-19. TCRdb's table, derived via immunoSEQ multiplex PCR, lists solely in-frame clones and lacks some. Here the sample spans about 81,000 clones, under 90% being singletons. Material for sequencing was peripheral blood. Receptor source: a woman aged 70-85 years with acute or convalescent COVID-19.

The chain employs TRBV30 and TRBJ1-1; TRBD1 is a possible D gene (5 bases). Deletions cut 4 bases from V and 1 base from J, with 16 bases between. CDR1 is GTSNPN, CDR2 SVGIG, per germline (reference sequence). The CDR3 is made up of 15 amino acids. CDR3 nucleotides: TGTGCCTGGAAGGGAAAGGGCCAGGGGAACACTGAAGCTTTCTTT. Encoded protein: CAWKGKGQGNTEAFF.

This clone has just one count. The V gene is TRBV19, the J gene TRBJ1-3; D unclear. V dropped 8 bases and J dropped 1 base, with 18 bases sitting between them. This CDR3 has 16 residues. Germline assignment: CDR1 LNHDA and CDR2 SQIVND (reference sequence). The CDR3 region is CASSSGGSGSGNTIYF. DNA for the CDR3: TGTGCCAGTTCTAGTGGTGGGTCCGGGTCTGGAAACACCATATATTTT.

The rearrangement joins TRBV14 to TRBJ2-3, with 7 positions matching TRBD2. CDR1 and CDR2 from the germline V gene are SGHDN and FVKESK. V shed 4 bases and J 2 bases; nucleotides not matched to a gene: 6. This CDR3 has 15 residues. This CDR3 reads CASSRTRAYTDTQYF. CDR3 in DNA: TGTGCCAGCAGCCGGACTAGAGCGTACACAGATACGCAGTATTTT. The variable domain in full, with the rest retrieved from reference TRBV14 and TRBJ2-3, is EAGVTQFPSHSVIEKGQTVTLRCDPISGHDNLYWYRRVMGKEIKFLLHFVKESKQDESGMPNNRFLAERTGGTYSTLKVQPAELEDSGVYFCASSRTRAYTDTQYFGPGTRLTVL.

The chain joins TRBV5-1 to TRBJ1-2; D is possibly TRBD1 (6 bases). V was clipped by 0 bases and J by 6 bases, with 15 bases between them. CDR3 length: 15 residues. Per the germline V gene, CDR1 is SGHRS and CDR2 is YFSETQ. The CDR3 DNA is TGCGCCAGCAGCTTGGAGGTTTTGGGGGCAAATGGCTACACCTTC. Encoded protein: CASSLEVLGANGYTF.

The CDR3 is CASSEQGGLFNYGYTF. In DNA, the CDR3 is TGTGCCAGCAGTGAACAGGGGGGCCTTTTCAACTATGGCTACACCTTC. The chain combines TRBV6-1 with TRBJ1-2; 7 bases fit TRBD1. This CDR3 region has 16 residues. V lost 2 bases, J lost 2 bases, and 8 bases stayed unmatched. Germline-derived CDR1 and CDR2 are MNHNS and SASEGT.

The CDR3 reads CSVVSGDSGYTF. The DNA for the CDR3 is TGCAGCGTTGTCTCAGGGGATAGTGGCTACACCTTC. The genes are TRBV29-1 and TRBJ1-2; maybe TRBD1 (6 bases). V dropped 4 bases and J dropped 7 bases, with 13 bases sitting between them. The CDR3 runs 12 residues. Germline CDR1 reads SQVTM; CDR2 reads ANQGSEA.

The chain employs TRBV9 and TRBJ1-2; D may be TRBD1 (5 bases). V lost 0 bases and J lost 2, with 5 bases in between. The CDR3 is made up of 13 amino acids. In germline, CDR1 is SGDLS, CDR2 YYNGEE. The CDR3 spells CASSVEGNYGYTF. CDR3 nucleotides: TGTGCCAGCAGCGTAGAGGGGAACTATGGCTACACCTTC.

CDR3 DNA sequence: TGTGCCAGCAGTCCGGCTAGTGGAGGCCTCTATGGCTACACCTTC. This translates into CASSPASGGLYGYTF. The gene calls are TRBV2 and TRBJ1-2, with no clear D. The length of the CDR3 is 15 residues. V was trimmed by 5 bases and J by 4 bases, leaving 17 bases between them. Germline V gene sequence: CDR1 SNHLY, CDR2 FYNNEI.

The V gene is TRBV28, the J gene TRBJ2-1; D not resolved. The CDR3 totals 14 residues. The germline gives CDR1 MDHEN, CDR2 SYDVKM. The V and J ends lost 11 bases and 1 base respectively, with 15 bases between them. CDR3 region: CAARSYASYNEQFF. The CDR3 DNA reads as TGTGCCGCGCGGTCCTACGCGTCCTACAATGAGCAGTTCTTC. Filled out from reference TRBV28 and TRBJ2-1, the complete variable domain reads DVKVTQSSRYLVKRTGEKVFLECVQDMDHENMFWYRQDPGLGLRLIYFSYDVKMKEKGDIPEGYSVSREKKERFSLILESASTNQTSMYLCAARSYASYNEQFFGPGTRLTVL.

This clone was detected a few times. The chain links TRBV6-2 or TRBV6-3 to TRBJ1-4, with D maybe TRBD1 (6 bases). Germline CDR1 reads MNHEY; CDR2 reads SVGEGT. V was shortened by 5 bases and J by 8 bases, with 12 bases between the two germline ends. This CDR3 comprises 13 residues. The CDR3 here is CASSGTPWEKLFF. CDR3 DNA sequence: TGTGCCAGCAGTGGGACACCTTGGGAAAAACTGTTTTTT.